The entry below gives a single T cell receptor beta chain sequence along with its context. The data originate from a study of blood T cell repertoires in COVID-19. Participants had their cohort set by participant-reported clinical history. Source study methods: Reference gene primer amplification gave estimated nucleated cell counts. Data came from immunoSEQ multiplex PCR; TCRdb stores just in-frame clones and leaves some out. D and trimming were read from the DNA, whereas the V and J calls and clone size are those reported in that table. The table lists 400,000 or so clones, 80% to 95% of them singletons. This CDR3 region has 13 residues. CDR1 is MNHEY and CDR2 is SMNVEV in the germline V gene (reference sequence). V was trimmed by 6 bases and J by 6 bases, leaving 12 bases between them.

The receptor was derived from a young man who had recovered from COVID-19. The rearrangement links TRBV27 to TRBJ1-5; the D is unclear. The sequencing sample was made of PBMCs or T cells enriched from blood (not recorded which). The CDR3 DNA is TGTGCCAGCAGAGTCAGATGGTCTCAGCCCCAGCATTTT. Residues: CASRVRWSQPQHF.